The entry below gives a single T cell receptor beta chain sequence along with its context. Its cognate antigen is unknown. TCRdb itself ran the reads through MiXCR, one entry per CDR3 protein. Of some 920,000 distinct CDR3 sequences in the sample, around 29% are singletons; the top ten hold more than 12%. The data originate from a study of T cell repertoires in cytomegalovirus infection. Germline V lookup: CDR1 SGHTA, CDR2 FQGNSA. The V gene lost 7 bases and the J gene lost 1 base, with 10 bases spanning the gap. This CDR3 is 13 amino acids long. The sample here was cultured CD8+ T cells from PBMCs, taken from culture after CMV antigen stimulation. The chain uses TRBV7-2 and TRBJ2-5; D is undetermined. The sequence derives from a human donor in good health (CMV status not recorded). Some clones in this sample may be carry-over from other donors' samples. The CDR3 DNA reads as TGTGCCAGCACCGGACCCTTCCAAGAGACCCAGTACTTC. This codes for CASTGPFQETQYF.